This record concerns one T cell receptor beta chain sequence. These data come from a study of T cells after yellow fever vaccination. The V end lost 5 bases, the J end lost 4 bases, and 13 bases lay between the germline ends. The length of the CDR3 is 14 residues. Germline V gene sequence: CDR1 SGHAT, CDR2 FQNNGV. TCRdb re-analysed the 5' RACE reads in MiXCR, keeping a single row per CDR3 protein. In the table there are about 630,000 distinct CDR3 sequences, roughly an eighth of which are singletons. This sequence originates from a man aged 25-45 years who received the YFV17D yellow fever vaccine. This sample comprised PBMCs, obtained on the day of the yellow fever booster vaccination. The chain joins TRBV11-2 to TRBJ2-3, with TRBD2 as a possible D gene (6 bases). The CDR3 loop reads CASSPRRGADTQYF. In nucleotides, the CDR3 is TGTGCCAGCAGCCCGAGGAGGGGCGCAGATACGCAGTATTTT.